The subject of this entry is one T cell receptor beta chain. Its specific antigen is unknown. No quality values exist for individual bases; no much larger clone is one base distant. The sample comes from a study of T-cell reconstitution after alpha-beta-depleted transplantation in children (TCRdb year 2016). Study-wide context: Using TCR repertoire profiling, the study quantitatively followed how T-cell immune reconstitution unfolded in children after TCRalphabeta/CD19-depleted allogeneic hematopoietic cell transplantation.

The label giving this sample's treatment or condition can be read as: allogeneic hematopoietic cell transplantation with graft depleted of TCRalphabeta T cells and CD19 B cells. The children who served as transplant recipients had been given grafts of TCRalphabeta/CD19-depleted allogeneic hematopoietic cells. General findings and caveats noted by the study authors: Over subsequent months, a decline in hyperexpanded clone frequencies was noted, and after one year, T-cell counts and TCRbeta diversity were mostly ascribed to newly produced T cells. The apparently early recovery of alphabetaT-cell counts about two months after transplant reportedly depended on only several hundred rapidly expanded clones that came from non-depleted graft cells. In some patients, the high TCRbeta diversity seen at day 60 was put down to recipient T cells and intrathymic progenitors that had survived conditioning.

Library construction relied on PCR. Instrument used: Illumina HiSeq 2500. Molecular barcoding was employed in the preparation of TCR libraries, with unique molecular identifiers being used to normalize TCRbeta repertoire quantification. TCRdb cleaned the public reads at Q25 with fastp, built clones with MiXCR and kept in-frame beta chains. Rows with a matching CDR3 protein are joined into one entry that keeps the most common DNA and genes. The sample profile shows hundreds of thousands of distinct CDR3 sequences; more than 9% of them were found once. Of the sample, around 2% falls within the top ten clones. There are 16 amino acids in the CDR3, from cysteine to phenylalanine inclusive. Only CDR3 DNA is held: 48 bases, read in frame from base 1. CDR1 and CDR2 are read off the germline V gene as LGHNA and YSLEER. Germline trimming amounts to 0 bases on V and 5 bases on J, with 7 as the count of junction bases outside the gene matches.

The sample in question was PBMCs, obtained before TCRalphabeta/CD19-depleted stem cell transplant. This receptor was identified in a child aged 2-15 years with inherited bone marrow failure, due to receive a stem cell transplant. In this chain, TRBV4-3 is recombined with TRBJ2-5; 9 bases in the middle match TRBD2. The nucleotide sequence reads as follows: TGCGCCAGCAGCCAAGAAATAGCGGGAGCTGGGGAGACCCAGTACTTC. Its protein product is CASSQEIAGAGETQYF.